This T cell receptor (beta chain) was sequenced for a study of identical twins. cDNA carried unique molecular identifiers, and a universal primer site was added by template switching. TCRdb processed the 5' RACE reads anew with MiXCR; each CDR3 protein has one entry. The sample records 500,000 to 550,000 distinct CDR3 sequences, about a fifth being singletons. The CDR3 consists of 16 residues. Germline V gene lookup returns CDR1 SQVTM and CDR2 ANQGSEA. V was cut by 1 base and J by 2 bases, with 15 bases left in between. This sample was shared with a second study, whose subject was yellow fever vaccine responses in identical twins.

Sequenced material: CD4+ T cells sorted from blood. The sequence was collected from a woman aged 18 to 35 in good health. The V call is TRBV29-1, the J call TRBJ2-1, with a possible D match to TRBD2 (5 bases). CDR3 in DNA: TGCAGCGTTGAAGGGTTAGAGAGCGGAGCCTACAATGAGCAGTTCTTC. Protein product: CSVEGLESGAYNEQFF.